The entry that follows covers one T cell receptor (beta chain) sequence. The sample is drawn from a study of blood T cell repertoires in COVID-19. Study at large: The United States, Italy and Spain supplied acute and convalescent COVID-19 samples.

Method: immunoSEQ multiplex PCR; TCRdb's copy keeps in-frame clones and lacks some. The data hold about 100,000 clones, with about nine tenths observed a single time. This CDR3 spans 12 amino acids. V was shortened by 2 bases and J by 6 bases, with 7 bases between the two germline ends. From germline, CDR1 is SEHNR and CDR2 FQNEAQ (reference sequence). The receptor was derived from a man aged 45-65 years with active COVID-19. Sequences were obtained from peripheral blood. This chain uses TRBV7-9 with TRBJ2-5, with no clear D. The DNA of the CDR3 is TGTGCCAGCAGCTTAATCTTTCAGACCCAGTACTTC. Encoded protein: CASSLIFQTQYF.